This T cell receptor (beta chain) emerged from a study of T cells in Graves' hyperthyroidism and ophthalmopathy. There are 14 residues in the CDR3. The V and J ends lost 3 bases and 8 bases respectively, with 14 bases between them. Germline V gene lookup returns CDR1 SGHDN and CDR2 FVKESK. What was amplified from RNA transcripts were TCR beta CDR3 regions. With the HTBI primer set, the TCR CDR3 went through a first round of RT-PCR. TCRdb ran MiXCR on the multiplex PCR reads and lists one entry per CDR3 protein. The sample contains 530,000 or so distinct CDR3 sequences, roughly 15% of which appear only once.

The chain links TRBV14 to TRBJ2-1; weak D call: TRBD2 (6 bases). The sample was blood. This clonotype originated in a woman aged 18-29 years with Graves' ophthalmopathy. CDR3 sequence: CASSQIGDLDEQFF. The CDR3 coding sequence is TGTGCCAGCAGCCAGATAGGGGACTTGGATGAGCAGTTCTTC.